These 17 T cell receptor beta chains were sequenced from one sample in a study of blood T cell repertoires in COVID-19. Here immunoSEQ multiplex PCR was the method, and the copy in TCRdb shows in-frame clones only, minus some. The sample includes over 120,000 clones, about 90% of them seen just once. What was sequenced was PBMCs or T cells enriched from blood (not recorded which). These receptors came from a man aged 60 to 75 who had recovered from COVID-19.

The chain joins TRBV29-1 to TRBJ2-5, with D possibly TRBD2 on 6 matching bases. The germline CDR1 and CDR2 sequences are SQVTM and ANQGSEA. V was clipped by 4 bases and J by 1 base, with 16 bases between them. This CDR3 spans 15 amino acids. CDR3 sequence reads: CSVVWGGGTQETQYF. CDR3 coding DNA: TGCAGCGTTGTTTGGGGTGGGGGGACCCAAGAGACCCAGTACTTC. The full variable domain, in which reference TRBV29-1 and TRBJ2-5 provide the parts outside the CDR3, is SAVISQKPSRDICQRGTSLTIQCQVDSQVTMMFWYRQQPGQSLTLIATANQGSEATYESGFVIDKFPISRPNLTFSTLTVSNMSPEDSSIYLCSVVWGGGTQETQYFGPGTRLLVL.

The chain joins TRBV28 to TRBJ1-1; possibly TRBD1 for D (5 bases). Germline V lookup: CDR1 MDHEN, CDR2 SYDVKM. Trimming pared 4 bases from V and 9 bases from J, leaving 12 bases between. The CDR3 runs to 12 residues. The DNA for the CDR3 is TGTGCCAGCAGTTGGGTCCAGGGCAAAGCTTTCTTT. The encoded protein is CASSWVQGKAFF.

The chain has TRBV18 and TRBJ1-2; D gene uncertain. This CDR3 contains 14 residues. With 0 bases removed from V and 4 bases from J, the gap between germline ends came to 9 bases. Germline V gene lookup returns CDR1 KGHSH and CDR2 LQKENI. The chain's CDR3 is CASSPPAAAYGYTF. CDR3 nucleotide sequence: TGTGCCAGCTCACCACCAGCGGCGGCCTATGGCTACACCTTC.

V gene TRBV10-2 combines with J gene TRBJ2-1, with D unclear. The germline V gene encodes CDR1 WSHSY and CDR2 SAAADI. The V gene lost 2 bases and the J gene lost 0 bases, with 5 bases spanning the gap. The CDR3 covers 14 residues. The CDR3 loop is CASSETSSYNEQFF. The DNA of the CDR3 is TGCGCCAGCAGTGAGACAAGCTCCTACAATGAGCAGTTCTTC.

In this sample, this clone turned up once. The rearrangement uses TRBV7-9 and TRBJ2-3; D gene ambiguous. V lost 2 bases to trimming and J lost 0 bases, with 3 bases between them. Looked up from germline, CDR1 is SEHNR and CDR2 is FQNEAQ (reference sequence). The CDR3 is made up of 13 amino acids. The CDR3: CASSLLSTDTQYF. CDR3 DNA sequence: TGTGCCAGCAGCTTACTCAGCACAGATACGCAGTATTTT.

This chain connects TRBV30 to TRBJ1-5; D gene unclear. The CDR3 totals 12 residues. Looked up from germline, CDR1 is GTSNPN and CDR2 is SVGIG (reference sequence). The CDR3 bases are TGTGACCTAGACTATAGCAATCAGCCCCAGCATTTT. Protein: CDLDYSNQPQHF.

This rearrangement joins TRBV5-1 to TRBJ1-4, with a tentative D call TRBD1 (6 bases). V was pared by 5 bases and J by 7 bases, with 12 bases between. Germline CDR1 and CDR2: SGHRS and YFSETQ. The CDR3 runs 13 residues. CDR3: CASSFRGREKLFF. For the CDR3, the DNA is TGCGCCAGCAGTTTCAGGGGACGTGAAAAACTGTTTTTT.

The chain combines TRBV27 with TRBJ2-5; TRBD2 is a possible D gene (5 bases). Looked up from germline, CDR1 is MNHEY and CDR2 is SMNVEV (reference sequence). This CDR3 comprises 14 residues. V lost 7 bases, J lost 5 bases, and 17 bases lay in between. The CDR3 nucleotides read TGTGCCAGCAAACTCTCGACTAACTCGGAGACCCAGTACTTC. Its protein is CASKLSTNSETQYF.

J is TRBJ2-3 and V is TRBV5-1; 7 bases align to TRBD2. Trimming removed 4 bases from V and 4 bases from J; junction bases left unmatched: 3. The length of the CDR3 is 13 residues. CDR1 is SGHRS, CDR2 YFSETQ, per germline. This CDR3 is CASSIGLADTQYF. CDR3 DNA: TGCGCCAGCAGCATCGGACTAGCAGATACGCAGTATTTT.

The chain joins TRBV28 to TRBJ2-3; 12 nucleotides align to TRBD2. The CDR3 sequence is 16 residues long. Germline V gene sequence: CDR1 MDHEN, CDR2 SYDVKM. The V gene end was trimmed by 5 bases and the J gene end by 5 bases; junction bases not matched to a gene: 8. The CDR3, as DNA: TGTGCCAGCAGTCACCCTAGCGGGAGGGTTGAAGATACGCAGTATTTT. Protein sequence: CASSHPSGRVEDTQYF.

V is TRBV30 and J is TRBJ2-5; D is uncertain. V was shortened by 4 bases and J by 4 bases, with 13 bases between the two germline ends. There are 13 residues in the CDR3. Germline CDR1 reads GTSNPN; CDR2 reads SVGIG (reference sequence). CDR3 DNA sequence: TGTGCCTGGACCCGGTCAGGCCTAGAGACCCAGTACTTC. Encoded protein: CAWTRSGLETQYF.

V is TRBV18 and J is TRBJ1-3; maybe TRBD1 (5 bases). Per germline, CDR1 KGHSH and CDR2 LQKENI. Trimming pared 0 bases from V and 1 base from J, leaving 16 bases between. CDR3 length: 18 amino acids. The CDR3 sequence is CASSPPTLGVVSGNTIYF. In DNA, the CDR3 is TGTGCCAGCTCACCACCGACGTTAGGGGTTGTTTCTGGAAACACCATATATTTT.

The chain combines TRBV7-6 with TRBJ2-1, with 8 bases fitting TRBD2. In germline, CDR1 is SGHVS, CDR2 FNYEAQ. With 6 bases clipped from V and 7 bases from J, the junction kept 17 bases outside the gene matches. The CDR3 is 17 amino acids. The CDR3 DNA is TGTGCCAGCAGTTCGACCCTTGCTAGCGGGTGGTTTAATGAGCAGTTCTTC. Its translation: CASSSTLASGWFNEQFF.

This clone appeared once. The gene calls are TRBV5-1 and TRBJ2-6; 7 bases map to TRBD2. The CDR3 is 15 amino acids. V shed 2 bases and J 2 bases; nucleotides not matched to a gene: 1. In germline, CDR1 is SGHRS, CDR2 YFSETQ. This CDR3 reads CASSFAGAGANVLTF. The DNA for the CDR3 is TGCGCCAGCAGCTTTGCGGGGGCTGGGGCCAACGTCCTGACTTTC.

The CDR3 loop reads CASSFRQGDGYTF. The CDR3 coding sequence is TGTGCCAGCAGCTTCCGGCAGGGCGATGGCTACACCTTC. The J gene is TRBJ1-2, the V gene TRBV7-2, with D possibly matching TRBD1 (5 bases). The length of the CDR3 is 13 residues. Germline values: CDR1 SGHTA, CDR2 FQGNSA. Trimming took off 3 bases at V and 6 bases at J, with 11 bases between the two ends. The entire variable domain, with the rest obtained from reference TRBV7-2 and TRBJ1-2, is as follows: GAGVSQSPSNKVTEKGKDVELRCDPISGHTALYWYRQSLGQGLEFLIYFQGNSAPDKSGLPSDRFSAERTGGSVSTLTIQRTQQEDSAVYLCASSFRQGDGYTFGSGTRLTVV.

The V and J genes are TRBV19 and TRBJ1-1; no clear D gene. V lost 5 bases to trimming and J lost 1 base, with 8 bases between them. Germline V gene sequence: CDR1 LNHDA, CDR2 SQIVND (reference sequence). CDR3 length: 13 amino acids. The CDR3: CASSAVKNTEAFF. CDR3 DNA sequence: TGTGCCAGTAGTGCAGTAAAGAACACTGAAGCTTTCTTT.

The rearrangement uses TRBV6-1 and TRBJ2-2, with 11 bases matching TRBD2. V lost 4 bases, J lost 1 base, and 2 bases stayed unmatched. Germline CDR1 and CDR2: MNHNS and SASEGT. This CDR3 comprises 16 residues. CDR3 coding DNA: TGTGCCAGCAGTGTAGCGGGAGGGGGGAACACCGGGGAGCTGTTTTTT. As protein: CASSVAGGGNTGELFF.